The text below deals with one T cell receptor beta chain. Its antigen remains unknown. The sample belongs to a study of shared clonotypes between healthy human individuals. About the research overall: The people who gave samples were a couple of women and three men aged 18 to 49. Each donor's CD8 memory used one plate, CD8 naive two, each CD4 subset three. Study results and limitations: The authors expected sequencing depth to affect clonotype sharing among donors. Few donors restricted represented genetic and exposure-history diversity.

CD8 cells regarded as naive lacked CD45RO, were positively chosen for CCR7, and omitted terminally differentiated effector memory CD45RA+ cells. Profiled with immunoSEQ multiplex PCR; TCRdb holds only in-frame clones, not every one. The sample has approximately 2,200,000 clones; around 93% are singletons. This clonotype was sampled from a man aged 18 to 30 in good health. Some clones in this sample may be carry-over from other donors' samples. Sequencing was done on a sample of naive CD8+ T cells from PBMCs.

The CDR3 sequence is CASSLGAGYEQYF. DNA for the CDR3: TGTGCCAGCAGCTTGGGGGCAGGCTACGAGCAGTACTTC. The gene calls are TRBV5-8 and TRBJ2-7; no clear D gene. Germline V gene lookup returns CDR1 SGHTS and CDR2 YDEGEE. The CDR3 sequence is 13 residues long. Trimming took 0 bases from V and 3 from J, leaving 7 bases between them.